A selection of T cell receptor beta chains follows, all from one sample in a study of shared clonotypes between healthy human individuals. Repertoires were generated with immunoSEQ multiplex PCR, while TCRdb's copy carries only in-frame clones and drops some. The top ten hold approximately 1.5% of the sample, which has about 1 million clones, roughly 70% seen once. The specimen was memory CD4+ T cells sorted from blood. Every receptor here comes from a man between 18 and 35 years old in good health. The CDR3 runs from the conserved cysteine through the conserved F or W. D genes are given only for firm matches. Size values are once, few and many counts, or a class for expanded clones, and some rows have none.

v_gene,abundance,d_gene,j_gene,CDR3nt,CDR3aa
TRBV28,-,-,TRBJ1-4,TGTGCCAGCAGTGACTCAGGGGCCTCGAATGAAAAACTGTTTTTT,CASSDSGASNEKLFF
TRBV10-2,-,TRBD2,TRBJ2-1,TGCGCCAGCAGTCTAGCGGGAGCCGGCAATGAGCAGTTCTTC,CASSLAGAGNEQFF
TRBV10-3,-,TRBD1,TRBJ2-7,TGTGCCATCAGTGAGGATTGGGACAGGGACTACGAGCAGTACTTC,CAISEDWDRDYEQYF
TRBV5-6,-,TRBD2,TRBJ2-1,TGTGCCAGCAGCTTGGGGGTTCTAGCGGGCAATGAGCAGTTCTTC,CASSLGVLAGNEQFF
TRBV2,-,TRBD2,TRBJ2-7,TGTGCCAGCAGTGATCTGGGACTAGCGGGAGGTTCGACCTACGAGCAGTACTTC,CASSDLGLAGGSTYEQYF
TRBV10-3,-,-,TRBJ1-2,TGTGCCATCGTGGCAGGGCTCTACCAGGGGTATGGCTACACCTTC,CAIVAGLYQGYGYTF
TRBV2,once,-,TRBJ2-2,TGTGCCAGCCGTGGGGTAGGCATAGGGGAGCTGTTTTTT,CASRGVGIGELFF
TRBV19,once,-,TRBJ1-6,TGTGCCAGTAGTGAGCGGGACTATAATTCACCCCTCCACTTT,CASSERDYNSPLHF
TRBV12-5,-,TRBD1,TRBJ1-5,TGTGCTAGTGGTTTGTATCTCGGGACAGATTTTAGCAATCAGCCCCAGCATTTT,CASGLYLGTDFSNQPQHF
TRBV30,-,-,TRBJ1-2,TGTGCCTGGAACCGACAGCCTGATAACTATGGCTACACCTTC,CAWNRQPDNYGYTF
TRBV7-6,-,-,TRBJ2-3,TGTGCCAGCAGCCACAACACAGATACGCAGTATTTT,CASSHNTDTQYF
TRBV14,-,-,TRBJ1-2,TGTGCCAGCAGCCAAGTACAGGCGGCCTATGGCTACACCTTC,CASSQVQAAYGYTF
TRBV7-9,-,-,TRBJ1-1,TGTGCCAGCAGCTCATTACAGGGAAAAATGACTGAAGCTTTCTTT,CASSSLQGKMTEAFF
TRBV18,-,TRBD1,TRBJ2-4,TGTGCCAGCTCACCGATACCTACTCAGGGGGCTGGAAACATTCAGTACTTC,CASSPIPTQGAGNIQYF
TRBV2,-,TRBD1,TRBJ2-1,TGTGCCAGCACCACGAGGGGGCAGGGGGACAATGAGCAGTTCTTC,CASTTRGQGDNEQFF
TRBV5-1,-,-,TRBJ2-5,TGCGCCAGCAGCTTTGGGGAGTCTCAAGAGACCCAGTACTTC,CASSFGESQETQYF
TRBV6-5,-,TRBD1,TRBJ2-7,TGTGCCAGCAGTTCCAACTACAGGGGGCACTACGAGCAGTACTTC,CASSSNYRGHYEQYF
TRBV30,-,-,TRBJ1-6,TGTGCCTGGAGAGAGGGGGGGAGTAATTCACCCCTCCACTTT,CAWREGGSNSPLHF
TRBV2,-,-,TRBJ1-6,TGTGCCAGCAGTGAACGAGACCCCCAGAATTCACCCCTCCACTTT,CASSERDPQNSPLHF
TRBV2,few,TRBD1,TRBJ2-7,TGTGCCAGCAGTGAACGACAGGGGGTCTACGAGCAGTACTTC,CASSERQGVYEQYF
TRBV11-2,-,TRBD1,TRBJ2-1,TGTGCCAGCAGCTTATCCCCGACAGGGGTGGTAGGTGAGCAGTTCTTC,CASSLSPTGVVGEQFF
TRBV4-3,-,-,TRBJ2-7,TGCGCCAGCAGCCAAGTTATCAGCGGCCTATACGAGCAGTACTTC,CASSQVISGLYEQYF
TRBV18,-,-,TRBJ1-2,TGTGCCAGCTCACCACCAGGGGAACTACCTAACTATGGCTACACCTTC,CASSPPGELPNYGYTF
TRBV13,-,-,TRBJ2-7,TGTGCCAGCAGCACCACCGGGACTGAGTCCTACGAGCAGTACTTC,CASSTTGTESYEQYF
TRBV7-2,-,TRBD1,TRBJ2-5,TGTGCCAGCAGCTTAGGCTGGGACAGGGGGCCAGGACAAGAGACCCAGTACTTC,CASSLGWDRGPGQETQYF
TRBV11-2,-,-,TRBJ2-4,TGTGCCAGCAGCTTAGGGGTAGAAAACATTCAGTACTTC,CASSLGVENIQYF
TRBV2,-,-,TRBJ1-5,TGTGCCAGCAGTGAAGCCTATAGCAATCAGCCCCAGCATTTT,CASSEAYSNQPQHF
TRBV7-2,-,-,TRBJ1-1,TGTGCCAGCAGCCCTGGGGGGAGTTCGAACACTGAAGCTTTCTTT,CASSPGGSSNTEAFF
TRBV6-4,-,TRBD1,TRBJ1-3,TGTGCCAGTACCCTGGGGACAGGGGGATTGGATTTCGGAAACACCATATATTTT,CASTLGTGGLDFGNTIYF
TRBV5-4,-,-,TRBJ2-5,TGTGCCAGCAGCCGCGACAGGTACCAAGAGACCCAGTACTTC,CASSRDRYQETQYF
TRBV19,-,-,TRBJ1-6,TGTGCCAGTAGTACAACTCACAGGAGCCGCGGTAATTCACCCCTCCACTTT,CASSTTHRSRGNSPLHF
TRBV27,once,TRBD2,TRBJ2-1,TGTGCCAGCAGTGGACTAGCGGGGTACAATGAGCAGTTCTTC,CASSGLAGYNEQFF
TRBV27,-,-,TRBJ2-1,TGTGCCAGCAGTTTGGGCTCACTGGACAATGAGCAGTTCTTC,CASSLGSLDNEQFF
TRBV5-4,-,-,TRBJ2-3,TGTGCCAGCAGCCCGCCAAAGGGGGGGGCCCTTGAGACGCAGTATTTT,CASSPPKGGALETQYF
TRBV11-2,-,TRBD2,TRBJ2-1,TGTGCCAGCAGCCGTGCGGGGGGTGGTAATGAGCAGTTCTTC,CASSRAGGGNEQFF
TRBV6-6,-,-,TRBJ1-2,TGTGCCAGCAGTTACTCGGACAGAAGCCACTATGGCTACACCTTC,CASSYSDRSHYGYTF
TRBV19,-,-,TRBJ2-4,TGTGCCAGTAGTCCCCATACCTCTCTAGCCAAAAACATTCAGTACTTC,CASSPHTSLAKNIQYF
TRBV12-5,-,TRBD1,TRBJ1-2,TGTGCTAGTGGTTTGGCCAGACAGGGGGAATGGGGCTACACCTTC,CASGLARQGEWGYTF
TRBV6-1,-,-,TRBJ1-3,TGTGCCAGCAGCACCACTGGGTCTGGAAACACCATATATTTT,CASSTTGSGNTIYF
TRBV30,-,TRBD1,TRBJ1-2,TGTGCCTGGAGTGGGGGGACAGAACATCTCGACACCTTC,CAWSGGTEHLDTF
TRBV7-2,once,-,TRBJ2-1,TGTGCCAGCAATCTAGCTTTTCGTTCCGTCGATGAGCAGTTCTTC,CASNLAFRSVDEQFF
TRBV7-2,-,TRBD1,TRBJ2-2,TGTGCCAGCAGCTTAGCGGGCAGGGGGTACACCGGGGAGCTGTTTTTT,CASSLAGRGYTGELFF
TRBV5-6,-,TRBD2,TRBJ2-7,TGTGCCAGCAGCAACCTAGCGGGAGGGAACGAGCAGTACTTC,CASSNLAGGNEQYF
TRBV5-1,-,TRBD2,TRBJ2-1,TGCGCCAGCAGCTGGGGCGGCGGGGGGCACAATGAGCAGTTCTTC,CASSWGGGGHNEQFF
TRBV7-9,-,-,TRBJ2-3,TGTGCCAGCAGCTATCGGCGTGGGGGCGGAACTAGCACAGATACGCAGTATTTT,CASSYRRGGGTSTDTQYF
TRBV5-1,-,TRBD1,TRBJ2-7,TGCGCCAGCAGCCGGACAGGGCCCTACGAGCAGTACTTC,CASSRTGPYEQYF
TRBV10-3,few,TRBD1,TRBJ1-1,TGTGCCATCAACCAGGGGGCCCTAACTGAAGCTTTCTTT,CAINQGALTEAFF
TRBV5-4,-,TRBD2,TRBJ2-7,TGTGCCAGCAGCTTGGGATTACGGGGGGGCGAGCAGTACTTC,CASSLGLRGGEQYF
TRBV15,once,TRBD2,TRBJ2-5,TGTGCCACCCGACGGGTGGGGGGGACCTTCCAAGAGACCCAGTACTTC,CATRRVGGTFQETQYF
TRBV28,once,-,TRBJ2-1,TGTGCCAGTAAAAGGGGGAAACAGTTCTTC,CASKRGKQFF
TRBV10-3,-,TRBD1,TRBJ1-2,TGTGCCATCAGTGACAGGGGGCGCGAGGCTCACTATGGCTACACCTTC,CAISDRGREAHYGYTF
TRBV28,-,TRBD1,TRBJ1-5,TGTGCCAGCAGTTTGGGGACAGGGGTACAGCCCCAGCATTTT,CASSLGTGVQPQHF
TRBV4-3,-,TRBD1,TRBJ2-3,TGCGCCAGCAGCCAAGCGTCAAAGGGGGCCACAGATACGCAGTATTTT,CASSQASKGATDTQYF
TRBV7-7,-,TRBD1,TRBJ2-2,TGTGCTAGCAGCTCAGAGACAGGGGGTGGAACCGGGGAGCTGTTTTTT,CASSSETGGGTGELFF
TRBV30,-,-,TRBJ1-2,TGTGCCTGGAGTTCGGGGGCGATCTATGGCTACACCTTC,CAWSSGAIYGYTF
TRBV20-1,-,TRBD1,TRBJ1-1,TGCAGGGGACAGGCTAGCACTGAAGCTTTCTTT,CRGQASTEAFF
TRBV10-2,few,TRBD2,TRBJ2-7,TGCGCCAGCAAAGGGTTTAGCGGGAGGAACGTGTACGAGCAGTACTTC,CASKGFSGRNVYEQYF